Listed here are 8 T cell receptor beta chains from one sample, sequenced in a study of blood T cell repertoires in COVID-19. Sequencing was performed with immunoSEQ multiplex PCR; in TCRdb, only in-frame clones are kept and a portion is missing. The sample has about 150,000 clones; approximately 81% are singletons. Sequenced sample: peripheral blood. The receptors originated from a woman older than 75 with active or convalescent COVID-19.

J is TRBJ1-1 and V is TRBV28; 9 bases align to TRBD1. V shed 3 bases and J 5 bases; nucleotides not matched to a gene: 7. Germline lookup yields CDR1 MDHEN and CDR2 SYDVKM. This CDR3 contains 15 residues. In DNA form, the CDR3 reads TGTGCCAGCAGTTTTAACAGGGGGCGGGCTACTGAAGCTTTCTTT. It codes for CASSFNRGRATEAFF.

The rearrangement uses TRBV28 and TRBJ1-4, with no clear D. Trimming took off 8 bases at V and 7 bases at J, with 20 bases between the two ends. Germline V gene data show CDR1 as MDHEN and CDR2 as SYDVKM. The CDR3 length is 15 residues. This chain's CDR3 is CASAPPAGSGEKLFF. The CDR3 DNA reads as TGTGCCAGCGCGCCGCCGGCGGGGTCGGGTGAAAAACTGTTTTTT.

In its sample, this clone was seen a few times. The V call is TRBV13, the J call TRBJ1-3; D unresolved. The V end was cut by 6 bases, the J end by 4 bases, with 10 bases between. The CDR3 sequence is 13 residues long. Germline CDR1 reads PRHDT; CDR2 reads FYEKMQ (reference sequence). DNA of the CDR3: TGTGCCAGCAGTCGCACACAGGGAAACACCATATATTTT. As protein: CASSRTQGNTIYF.

This chain links TRBV5-1 with TRBJ2-1, with TRBD1 as a possible D gene (5 bases). The CDR3 consists of 13 residues. Per the germline V gene, CDR1 is SGHRS and CDR2 is YFSETQ. Trimming took off 1 base at V and 7 bases at J, with 9 bases between the two ends. The CDR3 DNA sequence: TGCGCCAGCAGCTTGCAGGGAATGAATGAGCAGTTCTTC. Translating gives CASSLQGMNEQFF.

The chain employs TRBV20-1 and TRBJ2-3, with 13 positions matching TRBD2. Germline trimming cut 3 bases from V and 2 bases from J; bases unmatched to any gene: 5. In germline, CDR1 is DFQATT, CDR2 SNEGSKA (reference sequence). This CDR3 has 16 residues. The CDR3 DNA reads TGCAGTGCTAGTCCCGGACTAGCGGGGGTCACAGATACGCAGTATTTT. As protein: CSASPGLAGVTDTQYF.

This clone appeared a single time. CDR3 DNA: TGTGCCAGCAGCTCCTACAGAGCTGTTGGTCGCACAGATACGCAGTATTTT. Protein product: CASSSYRAVGRTDTQYF. The rearrangement uses TRBV7-3 and TRBJ2-3; unclear D gene. Trimming pared 4 bases from V and 1 base from J, leaving 18 bases between. From germline, CDR1 is SGHTA and CDR2 FQGTGA. This CDR3 is 17 amino acids long.

This clone was picked up a small number of times. The chain employs TRBV7-6 and TRBJ1-1, with TRBD1 matching 11 bases. The CDR3 sequence is 16 residues long. The ends lost 6 bases at V and 4 bases at J; junction bases unmatched: 10. Germline V lookup: CDR1 SGHVS, CDR2 FNYEAQ. CDR3 nucleotides: TGTGCCAGCAGTTCCGGACAGGGGGCGTTGGGCACTGAAGCTTTCTTT. Its translation is CASSSGQGALGTEAFF.

V and J are TRBV6-5 and TRBJ1-1, with 8 positions matching TRBD1. The CDR3 consists of 15 residues. Germline-derived CDR1 and CDR2 are MNHEY and SVGAGI. V dropped 7 bases and J dropped 0; count of bases not matched to a gene: 7. The CDR3 loop reads CASNRQGMMNTEAFF. The CDR3 DNA is TGTGCCAGCAACCGACAGGGGATGATGAACACTGAAGCTTTCTTT.